The sequence of this T cell receptor beta chain was determined in a study of blood T cell repertoires in COVID-19. Study details: T cells, B-cell-depleted T cells, or PBMCs provided the cDNA or gDNA that served as material.

From germline, CDR1 is SQVTM and CDR2 ANQGSEA. CDR3 size: 13 residues. Unmatched junction bases numbered 0, after V lost 5 bases and J lost 0 bases. This clone came up a few times. Clones were sequenced by immunoSEQ multiplex PCR, and TCRdb holds only the in-frame ones, with some missing. The table includes hundreds of thousands of clones, around four fifths detected once. V and J are TRBV29-1 and TRBJ1-4; 7 positions match TRBD1. This sequence originates from a man aged 25 to 40 with acute COVID-19. The sample was PBMCs or T cells enriched from blood (not recorded which). For the CDR3, the DNA is TGCAGCGTTCAGGGGGCAACTAATGAAAAACTGTTTTTT. Protein sequence: CSVQGATNEKLFF.